The 6 T cell receptor beta chains presented below share a single source sample, sequenced in a study of OX40 agonist ivuxolimab in advanced cancers. The table came from immunoSEQ multiplex PCR; TCRdb's copy has only in-frame clones and leaves some out. Of about 5,100 clones in the sample, about three fifths were seen once. This sample comprised CD4+ or CD8+ T cells sorted from blood, obtained in a trial of the OX40 agonist ivuxolimab. The source is an adult with an advanced solid tumor such as melanoma, head and neck, liver or kidney cancer.

In its sample, this clone was seen a few times. The chain uses TRBV12-5 and TRBJ1-5; D is ambiguous. CDR1 and CDR2 (germline): LGHNT, FRNRAP. V lost 5 bases and J 4 bases, leaving 6 bases between the germline ends. This CDR3 spans 12 amino acids. CDR3 bases: TGTGCTAGTGGTCGGGAAAATCAGCCCCAGCATTTT. Translating it yields CASGRENQPQHF.

V gene TRBV7-9 combines with J gene TRBJ2-7, with D uncertain. The V end was cut by 4 bases, the J end by 6 bases, with 10 bases between. The germline gives CDR1 SEHNR, CDR2 FQNEAQ (reference sequence). This CDR3 comprises 12 residues. This CDR3 reads CASSSVLGEQYF. The CDR3 bases are TGTGCCAGCAGCTCAGTACTCGGCGAGCAGTACTTC.

The V and J genes are TRBV6-1 and TRBJ2-1, with D unresolved. V lost 1 base to trimming and J lost 5 bases, with 27 bases between them. The CDR3 runs to 20 residues. The V gene's germline CDR1 is MNHNS and CDR2 SASEGT. The CDR3 DNA is TGTGCCAGCAGTGAAGTAGGATCAACCGATCGACCCGTTGGACACAATGAGCAGTTCTTC. Encoded protein: CASSEVGSTDRPVGHNEQFF.

This clone was recorded a few times. The chain combines TRBV23-1 with TRBJ2-2; D may be TRBD2 (5 bases). TRBV23-1 is an ORF, with its function uncertain. This CDR3 comprises 11 residues. Trimming pared 6 bases from V and 7 bases from J, leaving 6 bases between. The CDR3 region is CASRGVGELFF. The CDR3 coding sequence is TGCGCCAGCAGGGGAGTCGGGGAGCTGTTTTTT.

This clone showed up just a few times. J is TRBJ1-1 and V is TRBV29-1, with D possibly being TRBD1 (6 bases). Germline lookup yields CDR1 SQVTM and CDR2 ANQGSEA. Trimming took off 6 bases at V and 7 bases at J, with 12 bases between the two ends. The CDR3 runs to 11 residues. The CDR3 DNA is TGCAGCGTGAAACAGGGCGATGAAGCTTTCTTT. Encoded protein: CSVKQGDEAFF.

The V call is TRBV11-3, the J call TRBJ2-1; 13 bases fit TRBD2. The germline V gene has CDR1 SGHNT and CDR2 YENEEA. This CDR3 contains 15 residues. V gave up 7 bases and J gave up 9 bases; unmatched junction bases: 9. CDR3 amino acids: CASTITSGGVGEQFF. Here the CDR3 DNA reads TGTGCCAGCACCATTACTAGCGGGGGGGTAGGTGAGCAGTTCTTC.